Below, one T cell receptor (beta chain) is given with its context. Repertoires were sampled repeatedly during chemoradiotherapy. This sample stems from a study of chemoradiotherapy in HPV16-positive cancers. Data came from immunoSEQ multiplex PCR; TCRdb stores just in-frame clones and leaves some out. In the table there are tens of thousands of clones, roughly nine tenths of which are singletons. The source material was blood, sampled from a patient who underwent chemoradiotherapy. This TCR was sampled from a human donor with HPV-associated anogenital cancer.

CDR3 sequence reads: CASRTGYSAYEQYF. In nucleotides, the CDR3 is TGTGCCAGCAGGACAGGGTATTCAGCCTACGAGCAGTACTTC. J is TRBJ2-7 and V is TRBV6-5; TRBD1 agrees at 7 bases. J lost 2 bases, V lost 6 bases, and 7 bases had no gene match. The CDR3 runs 14 residues. CDR1 MNHEY and CDR2 SVGAGI come from the germline V gene.